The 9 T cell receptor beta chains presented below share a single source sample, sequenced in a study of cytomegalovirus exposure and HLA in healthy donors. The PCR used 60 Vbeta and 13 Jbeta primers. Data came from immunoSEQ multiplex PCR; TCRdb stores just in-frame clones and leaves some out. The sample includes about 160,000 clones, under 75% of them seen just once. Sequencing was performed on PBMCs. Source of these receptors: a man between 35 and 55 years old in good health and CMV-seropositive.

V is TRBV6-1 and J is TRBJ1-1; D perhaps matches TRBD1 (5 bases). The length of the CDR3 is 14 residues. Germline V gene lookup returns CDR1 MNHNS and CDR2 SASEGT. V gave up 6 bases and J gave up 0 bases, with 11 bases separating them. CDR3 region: CASSPTAMNTEAFF. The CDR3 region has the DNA TGTGCCAGCAGCCCGACAGCCATGAACACTGAAGCTTTCTTT.

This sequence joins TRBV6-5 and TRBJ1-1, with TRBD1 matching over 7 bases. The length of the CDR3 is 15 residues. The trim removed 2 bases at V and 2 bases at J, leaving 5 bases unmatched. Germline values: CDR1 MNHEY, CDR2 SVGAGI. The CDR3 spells CASSYTRTGNTEAFF. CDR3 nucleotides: TGTGCCAGCAGTTACACCCGGACAGGTAACACTGAAGCTTTCTTT.

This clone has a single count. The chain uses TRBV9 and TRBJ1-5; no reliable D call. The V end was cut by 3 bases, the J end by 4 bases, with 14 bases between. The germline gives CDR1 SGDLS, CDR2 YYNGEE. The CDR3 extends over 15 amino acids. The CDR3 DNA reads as TGTGCCAGCAGCGGGAGCGGGGTTTGGAATCAGCCCCAGCATTTT. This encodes CASSGSGVWNQPQHF. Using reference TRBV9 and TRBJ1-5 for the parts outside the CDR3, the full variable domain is DSGVTQTPKHLITATGQRVTLRCSPRSGDLSVYWYQQSLDQGLQFLIQYYNGEERAKGNILERFSAQQFPDLHSELNLSSLELGDSALYFCASSGSGVWNQPQHFGDGTRLSIL.

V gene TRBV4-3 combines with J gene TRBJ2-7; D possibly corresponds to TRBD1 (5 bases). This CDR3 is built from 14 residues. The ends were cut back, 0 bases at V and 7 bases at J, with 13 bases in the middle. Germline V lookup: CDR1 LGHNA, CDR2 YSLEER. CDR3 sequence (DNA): TGCGCCAGCAGCCAAGAAAGGCAGGGTAAGGAGCAGTACTTC. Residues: CASSQERQGKEQYF.

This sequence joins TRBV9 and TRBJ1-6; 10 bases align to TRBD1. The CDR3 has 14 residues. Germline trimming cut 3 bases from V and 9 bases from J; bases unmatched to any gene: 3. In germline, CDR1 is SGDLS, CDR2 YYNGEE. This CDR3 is CASSAGTGVSPLHF. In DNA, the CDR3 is TGTGCCAGCAGCGCGGGGACAGGGGTTTCACCCCTCCACTTT.

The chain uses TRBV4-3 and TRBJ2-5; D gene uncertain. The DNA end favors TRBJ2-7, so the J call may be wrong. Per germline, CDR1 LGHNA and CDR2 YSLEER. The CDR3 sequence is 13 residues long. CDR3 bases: TGCGCCAGCAGCCAAGACCCAACCTACGAGCAGTACTTC. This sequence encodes CASSQDPTYEQYF.

In nucleotides, the CDR3 is TGTGCCAGCAGCCCGACAGGGAAGGTCGCTGAAGCTTTCTTT. It encodes CASSPTGKVAEAFF. This sequence joins TRBV9 and TRBJ1-1, with 7 bases lining up with TRBD1. CDR1 and CDR2 (germline): SGDLS, YYNGEE. This CDR3 spans 14 amino acids. Germline trimming cut 4 bases from V and 6 bases from J; bases unmatched to any gene: 9. Full variable domain (missing parts from reference TRBV9 and TRBJ1-1): DSGVTQTPKHLITATGQRVTLRCSPRSGDLSVYWYQQSLDQGLQFLIQYYNGEERAKGNILERFSAQQFPDLHSELNLSSLELGDSALYFCASSPTGKVAEAFFGQGTRLTVV.

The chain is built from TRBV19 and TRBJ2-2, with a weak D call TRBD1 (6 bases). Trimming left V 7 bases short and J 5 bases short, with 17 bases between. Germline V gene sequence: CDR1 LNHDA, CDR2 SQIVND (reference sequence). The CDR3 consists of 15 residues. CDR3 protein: CASTRGTVGTGELFF. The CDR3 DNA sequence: TGTGCCAGTACCAGGGGAACAGTAGGGACCGGGGAGCTGTTTTTT. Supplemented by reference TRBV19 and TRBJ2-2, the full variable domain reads DGGITQSPKYLFRKEGQNVTLSCEQNLNHDAMYWYRQDPGQGLRLIYYSQIVNDFQKGDIAEGYSVSREKKESFPLTVTSAQKNPTAFYLCASTRGTVGTGELFFGEGSRLTVL.

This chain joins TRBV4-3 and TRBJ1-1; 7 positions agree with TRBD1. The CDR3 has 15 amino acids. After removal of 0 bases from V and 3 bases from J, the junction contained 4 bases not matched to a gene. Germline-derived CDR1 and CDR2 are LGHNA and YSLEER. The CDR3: CASSQDWDSYTEAFF. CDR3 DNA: TGCGCCAGCAGCCAAGATTGGGACAGCTACACTGAAGCTTTCTTT.